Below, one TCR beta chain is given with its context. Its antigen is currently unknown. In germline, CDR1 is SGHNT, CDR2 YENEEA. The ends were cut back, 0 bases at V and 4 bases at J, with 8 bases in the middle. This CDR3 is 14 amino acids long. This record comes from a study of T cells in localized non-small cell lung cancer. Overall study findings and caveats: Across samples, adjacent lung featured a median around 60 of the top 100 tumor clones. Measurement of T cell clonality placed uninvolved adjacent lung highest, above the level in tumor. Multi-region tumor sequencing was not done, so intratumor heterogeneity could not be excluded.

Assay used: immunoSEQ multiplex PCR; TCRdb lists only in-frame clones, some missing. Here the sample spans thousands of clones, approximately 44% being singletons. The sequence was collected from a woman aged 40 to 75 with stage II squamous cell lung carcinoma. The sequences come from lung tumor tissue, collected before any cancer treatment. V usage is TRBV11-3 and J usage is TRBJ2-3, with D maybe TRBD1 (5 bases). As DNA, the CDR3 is TGTGCCAGCAGCTTAGACAGGGATGCAGATACGCAGTATTTT. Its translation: CASSLDRDADTQYF.